These T cell receptor beta chains were read from a single sample in a study of T cells in localized non-small cell lung cancer. This table comes from immunoSEQ multiplex PCR, and its TCRdb copy is limited to in-frame clones, with some not included. The repertoire holds roughly 40,000 clones, about 80% seen once, with around 7.9% in the top ten. Here the sequenced sample was PBMCs, taken before any cancer treatment. The receptors here all came from a man between 40 and 70 years old with stage II lung adenocarcinoma. The conserved cysteine and the conserved F or W are not part of the CDR3 here. Fields, in order: V gene, J gene, CDR3 protein.

>TRBV9|TRBJ1-6
ASSVGATVNSPLH
>TRBV11-2|TRBJ2-5
ASSLGAGIETQY
>TRBV20-1|TRBJ2-7
SAGGLDG
>TRBV18|TRBJ1-1
ASSSGINTEAF
>TRBV2|TRBJ1-5
ASSYRGSSNQPQH
>TRBV27|TRBJ2-1
ASSPSGLVRNEQF
>TRBV27|TRBJ2-7
ASSFRAPNSYEQY
>TRBV30|TRBJ2-1
AWSGTSGGLLDEQF
>TRBV2|TRBJ2-1
ASRAGTNYRNEQF
>TRBV7-2|TRBJ2-2
ASSLVSNGELF
>TRBV7-9|TRBJ1-1
ASSLGVGDTEAF
>TRBV5-1|TRBJ2-1
ASSPDRRSNEQF
>TRBV6-1|TRBJ1-6
ASSEPPVGGVNSPLH
>TRBV5-6|TRBJ2-2
ASSSDITGELF
>TRBV11-2|TRBJ2-1
ASSLGTAYNEQF
>TRBV10-3|TRBJ2-7
AISVGLGVAYEQY
>TRBV7-2|TRBJ2-5
ASSLVRGDETQY
>TRBV28|TRBJ2-7
ASSLSPGLGSFEYEQY
>TRBV14|TRBJ2-2
ASSRVPAGRFANTGELF
>TRBV6-5|TRBJ2-1
ASSYSTSNEQF
>TRBV14|TRBJ2-7
ASSRGQGVTYEQY
>TRBV6-6|TRBJ1-4
ASSYTRTDRLF
>TRBV19|TRBJ2-1
ASSTSGSRNEQF
>TRBV28|TRBJ1-5
ASKQGYNQPQH
>TRBV11-1|TRBJ1-6
ASSADSQNSPLH
>TRBV7-2|TRBJ2-7
ASSLGLNEQY
>TRBV6-6|TRBJ2-1
ASSYSNEQF